The 27 T cell receptor beta chains listed next were all sequenced from one sample in a study of blood T cells in healthy people across ages. PCR was performed a second time for 7 to 11 cycles using a sample-barcoded 5' primer and a J-beta primer mix. TCRdb ran MiXCR on the 5' RACE reads and lists one entry per CDR3 protein. The sample includes hundreds of thousands of distinct CDR3 sequences, 40% to 65% of them seen just once. Sample: blood. Receptors originate from a man aged 80 or over in good health.

The J gene is TRBJ1-1, the V gene TRBV20-1; 8 bases are shared with TRBD1. The germline CDR1 and CDR2 sequences are DFQATT and SNEGSKA (reference sequence). The trim removed 6 bases at V and 0 bases at J, leaving 3 bases unmatched. CDR3 length equals 13 residues. The CDR3 is CSAVDRVNTEAFF. CDR3 coding DNA: TGCAGTGCGGTGGACAGGGTGAACACTGAAGCTTTCTTT.

J is TRBJ2-7 and V is TRBV19, with D tentatively TRBD2 (6 bases). Germline-derived CDR1 and CDR2 are LNHDA and SQIVND (reference sequence). The CDR3 covers 14 residues. With 3 bases removed from V and 3 bases from J, the gap between germline ends came to 12 bases. CDR3 loop: CASSMEGRVYEQYF. DNA of the CDR3: TGTGCCAGTAGTATGGAGGGAAGAGTCTACGAGCAGTACTTC.

The count of this clonotype is one. The V gene is TRBV3-1, the J gene TRBJ2-3; 7 bases agree with TRBD2. V was clipped by 1 base and J by 14 bases; unmatched bases: 12. CDR1 is LGHDT and CDR2 is YNNKEL in the germline V gene (reference sequence). The CDR3 contains 14 residues. The CDR3 reads CASSQAVAGRYVYF. CDR3 bases: TGTGCCAGCAGCCAAGCGGTAGCGGGTAGATACGTGTATTTT.

The table lists this clonotype with a few counts. This sequence joins TRBV27 and TRBJ2-7, with 8 bases that match TRBD2. The germline V gene has CDR1 MNHEY and CDR2 SMNVEV (reference sequence). CDR3 length: 18 residues. V lost 0 bases to trimming and J lost 3 bases; unmatched junction nucleotides: 13. As DNA, the CDR3 is TGTGCCAGCAGTTTATCTGGCCTTCGGCGGGCGGGAGGCTACGAGCAGTACTTC. Translated: CASSLSGLRRAGGYEQYF.

This chain connects TRBV3-1 to TRBJ2-5; 7 bases are shared with TRBD2. Trimming removed 4 bases from V and 11 bases from J; junction bases left unmatched: 7. Germline V lookup: CDR1 LGHDT, CDR2 YNNKEL (reference sequence). The CDR3 spans 12 residues. CDR3 region: CASSRGTGGQYF. In nucleotides, the CDR3 is TGTGCCAGCAGCCGCGGGACCGGGGGGCAGTACTTC.

The chain carries TRBV27 and TRBJ2-5; D gene uncertain. The ends were cut back, 5 bases at V and 2 bases at J, with 12 bases in the middle. The CDR3 has 14 residues. Germline CDR1 is MNHEY and CDR2 is SMNVEV (reference sequence). CDR3 in amino acids: CASSVARRQETQYF. The CDR3 region has the DNA TGTGCCAGCAGTGTAGCCAGGCGTCAAGAGACCCAGTACTTC.

The V and J genes are TRBV6-6 and TRBJ2-3; D call uncertain. There are 12 residues in the CDR3. In germline, CDR1 is MNHNY, CDR2 SVGAGI (reference sequence). Trimming took 6 bases from V and 8 from J, leaving 12 bases between them. As DNA, the CDR3 is TGTGCCAGCAGCTCGACAAGTAGTACGCAGTATTTT. This sequence encodes CASSSTSSTQYF.

This chain joins TRBV7-3 and TRBJ2-1; D not resolved. The tail of the sequence fits TRBJ2-7 better, so the J call may be wrong. Germline CDR1 SGHTA, CDR2 FQGTGA. The length of the CDR3 is 14 residues. CDR3 protein: CASSLGPAYNEQYF. The CDR3 DNA is TGTGCCAGCAGCCTAGGACCGGCCTACAATGAGCAGTACTTC.

The chain recombines TRBV3-1 with TRBJ1-2; D uncertain. This CDR3 contains 14 residues. Germline values: CDR1 LGHDT, CDR2 YNNKEL (reference sequence). V lost 4 bases to trimming and J lost 4 bases, with 13 bases between them. Here the CDR3 reads CASSPGSGSYGYTF. CDR3 DNA sequence: TGTGCCAGCAGCCCGGGAAGCGGATCCTATGGCTACACCTTC.

The chain links TRBV2 to TRBJ2-7; no definite D call. Germline V gene sequence: CDR1 SNHLY, CDR2 FYNNEI. This CDR3 is built from 13 residues. Trimming took 6 bases from V and 4 from J, leaving 13 bases between them. CDR3 in amino acids: CASRTDGKYEQYF. Here the CDR3 DNA reads TGTGCCAGCAGAACGGACGGAAAGTACGAGCAGTACTTC.

This clonotype was observed a few times. V gene TRBV5-1 combines with J gene TRBJ2-1; D ambiguous. V was clipped by 1 base and J by 5 bases, with 4 bases between them. The CDR3 has 12 residues. Germline assignment: CDR1 SGHRS and CDR2 YFSETQ. CDR3 bases: TGCGCCAGCAGCTTGCCGAACAATGAGCAGTTCTTC. It encodes CASSLPNNEQFF.

The chain is built from TRBV6-5 and TRBJ2-5; TRBD1 aligns across 7 bases. Germline CDR1 is MNHEY and CDR2 is SVGAGI. V was clipped by 0 bases and J by 5 bases; unmatched bases: 3. The CDR3 length is 14 residues. CDR3 amino acids: CASSYSRDSETQYF. The CDR3 DNA is TGTGCCAGCAGTTACTCTCGGGACAGTGAGACCCAGTACTTC.

This clonotype has only a few counts. The J gene is TRBJ2-7, the V gene TRBV29-1, with a weak D call TRBD2 (5 bases). Germline CDR1 is SQVTM and CDR2 is ANQGSEA. The CDR3 has 12 amino acids. V was shortened by 4 bases and J by 3 bases, with 10 bases between the two germline ends. The CDR3 protein is CSVALDFYEQYF. CDR3 sequence (DNA): TGCAGCGTTGCTCTGGACTTCTACGAGCAGTACTTC.

The chain carries TRBV4-2 and TRBJ2-5, with 10 nucleotides matching TRBD2. Trimming at V came to 1 base and at J to 4 bases, leaving 24 bases not matched to a gene. Per germline, CDR1 LGHNA and CDR2 YNFKEQ. CDR3 length: 22 amino acids. The CDR3 nucleotides are TGTGCCAGCAGCCAAGCCGACCCAGAGGGGCTAGCGGGAGTGCGCGGTTCAGAGACCCAGTACTTC. Amino acids: CASSQADPEGLAGVRGSETQYF.

This chain uses TRBV12-3 or TRBV12-4 with TRBJ2-2, with D hard to call. The CDR3 has 14 amino acids. V dropped 0 bases and J dropped 4 bases, with 6 bases sitting between them. The CDR3 region is CASSLAPPTGELFF. CDR3 in DNA: TGTGCCAGCAGTTTAGCACCTCCCACCGGGGAGCTGTTTTTT.

This clonotype was seen only a few times. V usage is TRBV20-1 and J usage is TRBJ2-4; D perhaps matches TRBD2 (6 bases). The CDR3 consists of 15 residues. The V gene's germline CDR1 is DFQATT and CDR2 SNEGSKA (reference sequence). V was cut by 0 bases and J by 7 bases, with 16 bases left in between. CDR3 residues: CSARDTRGRSNIQYF. DNA for the CDR3: TGCAGTGCTAGAGACACGCGGGGACGTAGTAACATTCAGTACTTC.

The CDR3 spells CASSRLGQGAHSYEQYF. The CDR3 nucleotides read TGTGCCAGCAGCCGGTTAGGACAGGGGGCCCACTCCTACGAGCAGTACTTC. This sequence joins TRBV5-4 and TRBJ2-7, with 11 nucleotides matching TRBD1. The CDR3 runs 17 residues. Looked up from germline, CDR1 is SGHNT and CDR2 is YYREEE (reference sequence). Trimming at V came to 4 bases and at J to 0 bases, leaving 9 bases not matched to a gene.

V is TRBV29-1 and J is TRBJ1-1; D might be TRBD1 (6 bases). The CDR3 runs 12 residues. The germline gives CDR1 SQVTM, CDR2 ANQGSEA. Trimming stripped 5 bases from V and 6 bases from J, with 13 bases between. CDR3 sequence reads: CSVTGSRAEAFF. The CDR3 DNA reads as TGCAGCGTTACAGGGTCAAGAGCTGAAGCTTTCTTT.

This chain uses TRBV20-1 with TRBJ2-7; D is undetermined. The length of the CDR3 is 14 residues. V lost 1 base and J 2 bases, leaving 12 bases between the germline ends. Germline CDR1 is DFQATT and CDR2 is SNEGSKA (reference sequence). This CDR3 reads CSARGAGATYEQYF. CDR3 in DNA: TGCAGTGCTAGAGGGGCAGGAGCGACCTACGAGCAGTACTTC.

The chain uses TRBV5-5 and TRBJ1-4; D gene uncertain. The CDR3 contains 13 residues. Trimming took 1 base from V and 8 from J, leaving 9 bases between them. CDR1 is SGHKS, CDR2 YYEKEE, per germline (reference sequence). The CDR3 region is CASSLNPFEKLFF. CDR3 DNA: TGTGCCAGCAGCTTGAATCCCTTCGAAAAACTGTTTTTT.

V and J are TRBV6-5 and TRBJ2-3; 8 nucleotides agree with TRBD2. The CDR3 totals 16 residues. CDR1 MNHEY and CDR2 SVGAGI come from the germline V gene. With 4 bases clipped from V and 1 base from J, the junction kept 7 bases outside the gene matches. This chain's CDR3 is CASSSRTSWGTDTQYF. DNA for the CDR3: TGTGCCAGCAGTTCCAGGACTAGCTGGGGCACAGATACGCAGTATTTT.

This clonotype was seen a handful of times. The chain uses TRBV24-1 and TRBJ2-5, with D tentatively TRBD1 or TRBD2 (5 bases each). Germline-derived CDR1 and CDR2 are KGHDR and SFDVKD. CDR3 size: 16 residues. V was shortened by 3 bases and J by 7 bases, with 20 bases between the two germline ends. In nucleotides, the CDR3 is TGTGCCACCAGTGATCTACTCCTTACCGGGGCAGCGACCCAGTACTTC. Its protein is CATSDLLLTGAATQYF.

The chain carries TRBV20-1 and TRBJ2-1; unclear D gene. Germline loops: CDR1 DFQATT, CDR2 SNEGSKA (reference sequence). V was cut by 6 bases and J by 12 bases, with 18 bases left in between. The CDR3 is 12 residues long. CDR3 sequence: CSATRKGGGQFF. The CDR3 DNA sequence: TGCAGTGCCACCCGTAAAGGCGGTGGGCAGTTCTTC.

The J gene is TRBJ2-3, the V gene TRBV11-2, with TRBD2 matching over 10 bases. The germline V gene has CDR1 SGHAT and CDR2 FQNNGV. The CDR3 totals 17 residues. V trimming: 4 bases; J trimming: 14 bases; junction bases outside the gene matches: 21. The CDR3 loop is CASSSRELAGEHRYAYF. The CDR3 coding sequence is TGTGCCAGCAGCTCCCGAGAGCTAGCGGGAGAGCACAGATACGCGTATTTT.

This clonotype was picked up a small number of times. The CDR3 region has the DNA TGCGCCAGCAGCTTGGCCGGCGCGGGAGAGGGCTACACCTTC. Its protein product is CASSLAGAGEGYTF. This chain joins TRBV5-1 and TRBJ1-2; D gene unclear. Germline V gene data show CDR1 as SGHRS and CDR2 as YFSETQ. V was clipped by 0 bases and J by 8 bases, with 14 bases between them. The length of the CDR3 is 14 residues.

This chain uses TRBV20-1 with TRBJ1-5; 7 bases agree with TRBD1. The ends lost 6 bases at V and 0 bases at J; junction bases unmatched: 11. The CDR3 sequence is 16 residues long. Germline CDR1 is DFQATT and CDR2 is SNEGSKA (reference sequence). Here the CDR3 reads CSARQGPTISNQPQHF. CDR3 DNA sequence: TGCAGTGCGAGACAGGGTCCGACTATTAGCAATCAGCCCCAGCATTTT.

Only a few counts were recorded for this clonotype. One end of the junction does not line up with germline, which may come from a read error. This CDR3 reads CASSLDFYGYTF. CDR3 DNA: TGCGCCAGCAGCTTAGACTTCTATGGCTACACCTTC. The J gene is TRBJ1-2, the V gene TRBV12-3 or TRBV12-4, with D unresolved. The CDR3 has 12 residues.